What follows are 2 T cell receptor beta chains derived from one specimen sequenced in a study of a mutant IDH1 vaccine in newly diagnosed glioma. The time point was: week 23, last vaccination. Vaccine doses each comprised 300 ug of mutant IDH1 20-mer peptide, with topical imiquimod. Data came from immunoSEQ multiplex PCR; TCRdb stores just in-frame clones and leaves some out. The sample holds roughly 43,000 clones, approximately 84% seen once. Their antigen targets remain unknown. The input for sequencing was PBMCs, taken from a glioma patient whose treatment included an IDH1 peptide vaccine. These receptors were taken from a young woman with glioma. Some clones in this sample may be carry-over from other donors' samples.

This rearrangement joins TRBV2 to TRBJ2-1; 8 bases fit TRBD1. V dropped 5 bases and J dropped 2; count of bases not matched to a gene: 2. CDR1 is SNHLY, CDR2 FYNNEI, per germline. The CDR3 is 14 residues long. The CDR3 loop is CASSPGQAYNEQFF. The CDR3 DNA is TGTGCCAGCAGTCCGGGACAGGCCTACAATGAGCAGTTCTTC.

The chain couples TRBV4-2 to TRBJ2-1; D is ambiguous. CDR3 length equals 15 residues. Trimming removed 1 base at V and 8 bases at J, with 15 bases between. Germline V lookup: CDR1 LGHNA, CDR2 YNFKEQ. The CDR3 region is CASSQASRESDEQFF. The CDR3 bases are TGTGCCAGCAGCCAAGCATCTCGTGAATCGGATGAGCAGTTCTTC.